At least ten counts were recorded for the clone carrying this TCR beta chain. The data derive from a study of blood T cells in healthy people across ages. Germline-derived CDR1 and CDR2 are MNHEY and SVGEGT. The CDR3 covers 15 residues. Trimming cost V 8 bases and J 2 bases; bases outside gene matches: 8. Combining a sample-barcoded 5' primer with a J-beta primer mix, a second PCR ran for roughly 7 to 12 cycles. TCRdb used MiXCR to reprocess the 5' RACE reads, holding one entry per CDR3 protein. Here the sample spans approximately 1,700,000 distinct CDR3 sequences, about two fifths being singletons. The TCR was taken from a human donor in good health. Sequenced sample: blood. The chain couples TRBV6-2 or TRBV6-3 to TRBJ2-3, with 9 bases matching TRBD1. CDR3 nucleotides: TGTGCCAGCTCCGGTTGGGACAGGGACACAGATACGCAGTATTTT. Translated: CASSGWDRDTDTQYF.